The 9 T cell receptor beta chains reported below all come from one sample, sequenced in a study of tumor-infiltrating lymphocytes in primary liver carcinoma. The investigators made TCR beta cDNA from about 0.45 ug total RNA, using a constant-region primer. Amplification in three nested multiplex PCR rounds with slightly modified ARM-PCR gave rise to TCR beta libraries. A C-beta reverse primer was combined with TRBV1-TRBV30 forward primers in the first two PCR rounds, and each round had around 11 cycles. One entry per CDR3 protein, called by TCRdb with MiXCR from the multiplex PCR reads. Of 90,000 to 150,000 distinct CDR3 sequences in the sample, approximately 70% were seen once. RNA and DNA were co-extracted from 20-30 mg of unsorted bulk tissue. The sequenced sample was liver tumor tissue from sampling region 1. Subset specified: tumor region T1, superior pole. These TCRs come from a woman aged 55-70 years with primary liver carcinoma and hepatitis B virus infection.

Concerning this clonotype itself: Given a much more abundant clone one base away, this may be a read error. This chain connects TRBV28 to TRBJ2-7, with a weak D call TRBD1 (6 bases). This CDR3 comprises 15 residues. Germline values: CDR1 MDHEN, CDR2 SYDVKM. V shed 6 bases and J shed 2 bases, with 17 bases lying between them. The CDR3 spells CASRPNRALPYEQYF. The CDR3 nucleotides are TGTGCCAGCAGACCGAACAGGGCTCTTCCCTACGAGCAGTACTTC.

The chain combines TRBV29-1 with TRBJ1-2; D unresolved. In germline, CDR1 is SQVTM, CDR2 ANQGSEA. With 0 bases removed from V and 7 bases from J, the gap between germline ends came to 15 bases. This CDR3 is built from 14 residues. The CDR3 coding sequence is TGCAGCGTTGAAGATCCCTGGGATCGGCTTGGCTACACCTTC. Translation: CSVEDPWDRLGYTF.

For this clonotype: Since a much larger clone is just one base distant, this may be a read error. This chain joins TRBV6-1 and TRBJ2-1, with D tentatively TRBD1 or TRBD2 (5 bases each). This CDR3 has 14 residues. Germline V gene sequence: CDR1 MNHNS, CDR2 SASEGT. The V gene lost 7 bases and the J gene lost 6 bases, with 16 bases spanning the gap. This chain's CDR3 is CASIVGVDCNEQFF. The CDR3 DNA is TGTGCCAGCATCGTAGGGGTGGACTGCAATGAGCAGTTCTTC.

This clonotype is a singleton in its sample. The chain recombines TRBV4-2 with TRBJ2-5; 7 positions match TRBD2. The CDR3 is 17 residues long. Trimming removed 0 bases from V and 3 bases from J; junction bases left unmatched: 10. The V gene's germline CDR1 is LGHNA and CDR2 YNFKEQ. The CDR3 sequence is CASSQELAGLLKETQYF. CDR3 sequence (DNA): TGTGCCAGCAGCCAAGAATTGGCGGGACTACTGAAAGAGACCCAGTACTTC.

The J gene is TRBJ2-5, the V gene TRBV30; either TRBD1 or TRBD2 may supply D (5 bases each). This CDR3 contains 16 residues. Trimming pared 3 bases from V and 7 bases from J, leaving 24 bases between. Germline lookup yields CDR1 GTSNPN and CDR2 SVGIG (reference sequence). The CDR3 DNA sequence: TGTGCCTGGAGGGAAAGCAGGGACCCCCGCGATGGGACCCAGTACTTC. Translated, it gives CAWRESRDPRDGTQYF.

The chain has TRBV28 and TRBJ2-7; D is uncertain. V gave up 9 bases and J gave up 4 bases, with 19 bases separating them. In germline, CDR1 is MDHEN, CDR2 SYDVKM. This CDR3 has 14 residues. In DNA, the CDR3 is TGTGCCAGTTCTAGTGCCCCTAAACGGTACGAGCAGTACTTC. This translates into CASSSAPKRYEQYF.

To note about this clonotype: The junction departs from the called germline gene at one end, perhaps through a read error. The V gene is TRBV11-2, the J gene TRBJ2-1; the D is unclear. The CDR3 sequence is 14 residues long. CDR1 SGHAT and CDR2 FQNNGV come from the germline V gene. CDR3 sequence: CASSLGSSHNEQFF. Here the CDR3 DNA reads TGTGCCAGTAGCTTGGGAAGCTCCCACAATGAGCAGTTCTTC.

This clonotype was observed many times. This chain joins TRBV6-5 and TRBJ1-6; no reliable D call. The germline V and J ends were trimmed by 1 base and 5 bases, with 0 bases remaining between them. The CDR3 is 12 amino acids. In germline, CDR1 is MNHEY, CDR2 SVGAGI. CDR3 amino acids: CASSYYNSPLHF. CDR3 nucleotides: TGTGCCAGCAGTTACTATAATTCACCCCTCCACTTT.

By sample share, this clonotype is medium-sized (0.01 to 0.1%). The J gene is TRBJ1-2, the V gene TRBV11-1, with 7 bases lining up with TRBD1. Germline CDR1 SGHAT, CDR2 FQDESV (reference sequence). V was pared by 2 bases and J by 6 bases, with 6 bases of the junction left unmatched. The CDR3 sequence is 14 residues long. The CDR3: CASSLRQGEDGYTF. DNA for the CDR3: TGTGCCAGCAGCTTAAGGCAGGGGGAGGATGGCTACACCTTC.